These 7 T cell receptor beta chains came from one sample sequenced in a study of CD8+ T cells in alopecia areata. It was cDNA, reverse transcribed from extracted RNA, that served as the sequencing template. Assay used: immunoSEQ multiplex PCR; TCRdb lists only in-frame clones, some missing. The sample consists of about 150,000 clones, 45% to 60% of them appearing once. The sequencing input was CD4+ T cells sorted from blood. These receptors originate from a human donor with alopecia areata.

The chain combines TRBV5-6 with TRBJ1-2; D may be TRBD1 (6 bases). The CDR3 runs to 13 residues. V dropped 4 bases and J dropped 8 bases, with 15 bases sitting between them. Germline loops: CDR1 SGHDT, CDR2 YYEEEE. CDR3 nucleotides: TGTGCCAGCAGCCCGACAGGTTTTTTGGGCTACACCTTC. Its protein product is CASSPTGFLGYTF.

This sequence joins TRBV6-6 and TRBJ2-7; D unclear. CDR1 and CDR2 (germline): MNHNY, SVGAGI (reference sequence). The CDR3 runs 14 residues. Trimming left V 0 bases short and J 3 bases short, with 9 bases between. The CDR3 coding sequence is TGTGCCAGCAGTTACTCTAACAGATACTACGAGCAGTACTTC. Protein sequence: CASSYSNRYYEQYF.

The rearrangement links TRBV5-1 to TRBJ1-1; no reliable D call. This CDR3 is 13 amino acids long. CDR1 is SGHRS and CDR2 is YFSETQ in the germline V gene. The V end lost 3 bases, the J end lost 1 base, and 7 bases lay between the germline ends. The CDR3 is CASSSPPNTEAFF. In DNA, the CDR3 is TGCGCCAGCAGCTCCCCCCCGAACACTGAAGCTTTCTTT.

Comment on this clone: At the DNA level, this CDR3 is encoded by other sequences in the same sample as well. The chain recombines TRBV28 with TRBJ1-2; D remains ambiguous. Germline V lookup: CDR1 MDHEN, CDR2 SYDVKM. The CDR3 runs to 11 residues. V shed 6 bases and J shed 0 bases, with 2 bases lying between them. CDR3 DNA: TGTGCCAGCAGCTCTAACTATGGCTACACCTTC. Translation: CASSSNYGYTF.

In its sample, this clone was seen a few times. The rearrangement links TRBV14 to TRBJ2-5; D perhaps matches TRBD1 (5 bases). This CDR3 is built from 15 residues. Germline loops: CDR1 SGHDN, CDR2 FVKESK. Between the trimmed V and J ends, which lost 4 bases and 1 base, there was a span of 13 bases. CDR3 sequence: CASSPRWGSQETQYF. CDR3 DNA: TGTGCCAGCAGCCCCCGGTGGGGCAGCCAAGAGACCCAGTACTTC.

The chain employs TRBV12-5 and TRBJ1-5; D remains unclear. The CDR3 is 11 residues long. The germline V and J ends were trimmed by 2 bases and 4 bases, with 0 bases remaining between them. From germline, CDR1 is LGHNT and CDR2 FRNRAP. The CDR3 is CASGLNQPQHF. The DNA for the CDR3 is TGTGCTAGTGGTTTGAATCAGCCCCAGCATTTT.

This clone was detected a few times. The chain has TRBV5-1 and TRBJ2-2, with TRBD1 identical over 7 bases. Germline values: CDR1 SGHRS, CDR2 YFSETQ. J was trimmed by 6 bases and V by 2 bases; bases with no gene match: 4. This CDR3 comprises 14 residues. DNA of the CDR3: TGCGCCAGCAGCTTTAGGACAGGCGCCGGGGAGCTGTTTTTT. Its protein is CASSFRTGAGELFF.